This TCR beta chain was profiled in a study of blood T cell repertoires in COVID-19. Study context: Collection of acute and convalescent COVID-19 samples took place in the United States, Italy and Spain. PBMCs, B-cell-depleted T cells, or T cells provided the cDNA or gDNA that made up the material.

The V gene lost 3 bases and the J gene lost 7 bases, with 23 bases spanning the gap. CDR3 length equals 16 residues. Germline CDR1 SGDLS, CDR2 YYNGEE. Libraries were prepared by immunoSEQ multiplex PCR; TCRdb keeps only in-frame clonotypes and omits some of them. The sample has about 220,000 clones, roughly 84% seen once. Sequenced sample: peripheral blood. The sequence derives from a woman in her sixties or seventies who had recovered from COVID-19. This sequence joins TRBV9 and TRBJ2-7; possibly TRBD2 for D (5 bases). CDR3 region: CASSERVVAPTGEQYF. CDR3 coding DNA: TGTGCCAGCAGCGAGAGGGTCGTGGCCCCAACCGGGGAGCAGTACTTC. Full variable domain (rest looked up from reference TRBV9 and TRBJ2-7): DSGVTQTPKHLITATGQRVTLRCSPRSGDLSVYWYQQSLDQGLQFLIQYYNGEERAKGNILERFSAQQFPDLHSELNLSSLELGDSALYFCASSERVVAPTGEQYFGPGTRLTVT.